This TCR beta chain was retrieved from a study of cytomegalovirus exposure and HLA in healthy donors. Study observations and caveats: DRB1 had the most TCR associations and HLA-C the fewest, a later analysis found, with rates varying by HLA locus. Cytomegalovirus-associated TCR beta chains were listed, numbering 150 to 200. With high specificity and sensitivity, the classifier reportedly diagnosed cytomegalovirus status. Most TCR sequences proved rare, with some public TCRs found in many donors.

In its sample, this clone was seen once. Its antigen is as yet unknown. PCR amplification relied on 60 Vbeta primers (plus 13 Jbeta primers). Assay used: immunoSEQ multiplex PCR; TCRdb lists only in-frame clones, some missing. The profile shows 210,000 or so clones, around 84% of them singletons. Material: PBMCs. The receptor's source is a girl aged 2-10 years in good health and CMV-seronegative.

CDR3 sequence reads: CANRQASPLNYGYTF. CDR3 bases: TGTGCCAACCGACAGGCGTCGCCATTGAACTATGGCTACACCTTC. The chain links TRBV6-1 to TRBJ1-2, with a tentative D call TRBD1 (6 bases). The CDR3 loop spans 15 amino acids. The germline V gene encodes CDR1 MNHNS and CDR2 SASEGT. V lost 10 bases, J lost 2 bases, and 20 bases lay in between.